Listed here is a single T cell receptor (beta chain). This entry is derived from a study of CD8 T cells in Susac syndrome. After extraction with the RNeasy kit, about 0.45 to 1 ug of the RNA was reverse transcribed using random hexamers. TCRdb reprocessed the immunoSEQ multiplex PCR reads via MiXCR and lists one record per CDR3 protein. The sample yields hundreds of thousands of distinct CDR3 sequences, roughly 93% seen once. The origin of this receptor is a human donor with multiple sclerosis. What was sequenced was CD4+ T cells from PBMCs.

The CDR3 loop is CASSASGTGVNEQFF. The CDR3 nucleotides are TGTGCCAGCAGCGCGTCCGGGACAGGGGTTAATGAGCAGTTCTTC. The gene calls are TRBV9 and TRBJ2-1; 10 bases are a match to TRBD1. The CDR3 is 15 amino acids. Germline V lookup: CDR1 SGDLS, CDR2 YYNGEE. Trimming cost V 3 bases and J 7 bases; bases outside gene matches: 7.